The count of the clone carrying this T cell receptor (beta chain) is one. This sample is drawn from a study of blood T cell repertoires in COVID-19. Background on the study: Acute and convalescent COVID-19 specimens originated in the United States, Italy and Spain. The analysed material was cDNA or gDNA that came from T cells, B-cell-depleted T cells, or PBMCs.

How the authors handled the data: Quantification of nucleated cells was approximated via reference gene primer amplification. This table comes from immunoSEQ multiplex PCR, and its TCRdb copy is limited to in-frame clones, with some not included. V, J and clone size are those of that table, while D and trimming were read from the DNA. The sample shows some 65,000 clones, roughly 90% of them seen only once. Specimen: peripheral blood. The TCR comes from a man aged 55 to 70 with acute or convalescent COVID-19.

The CDR3 loop reads CASSSPGTGMGTDEQYF. In DNA form, the CDR3 reads TGTGCCAGCAGTTCGCCCGGGACAGGGATGGGAACGGACGAGCAGTACTTC. J is TRBJ2-7 and V is TRBV27; 9 positions agree with TRBD1. V was clipped by 4 bases and J by 5 bases; unmatched bases: 15. The CDR3 spans 17 residues. Germline V gives CDR1 MNHEY, CDR2 SMNVEV (reference sequence).